These T cell receptor beta chains were read from a single sample in a study of blood T cell repertoires in COVID-19. Using immunoSEQ multiplex PCR, the repertoire was profiled, and TCRdb retains in-frame clones only, with some absent. The sample records 270,000 or so clones, approximately 88% being singletons. The sample consisted of PBMCs or T cells enriched from blood (not recorded which). The receptors shown here come from a woman aged 40 to 50 with acute COVID-19. CDR3s include the opening cysteine and the closing phenylalanine or tryptophan. A D gene is named only where the DNA matches it firmly. Size values are once, few and many counts, or a class for expanded clones, and some rows have none.

V gene,J gene,clone size,D gene,CDR3 protein,CDR3 DNA
TRBV2,TRBJ1-5,-,-,CASSEGQEGSNQPQHF,TGTGCCAGCAGTGAAGGGCAGGAAGGAAGCAATCAGCCCCAGCATTTT
TRBV27,TRBJ2-5,-,TRBD2,CASSPLSGSRDQETQYF,TGTGCCAGCAGTCCCCTTAGCGGGAGTCGGGACCAAGAGACCCAGTACTTC
TRBV19,TRBJ2-6,-,TRBD1,CASSIGKQGAGANVLTF,TGTGCCAGTAGTATAGGGAAACAGGGGGCTGGGGCCAACGTCCTGACTTTC
TRBV30,TRBJ1-1,-,-,CAWRKTGGGPEAFF,TGTGCCTGGAGAAAGACAGGAGGAGGCCCTGAAGCTTTCTTT
TRBV2,TRBJ1-4,-,TRBD1,CASSTGTGVEKLFF,TGTGCCAGCAGTACCGGGACAGGGGTCGAAAAACTGTTTTTT
TRBV10-3,TRBJ1-4,-,TRBD1,CAISELESGTGGEKLFF,TGTGCCATCAGTGAACTCGAGTCTGGGACAGGGGGAGAAAAACTGTTTTTT
TRBV28,TRBJ2-7,-,-,CASSLPGLYEQYF,TGTGCCAGCAGTTTGCCGGGATTGTACGAGCAGTACTTC
TRBV14,TRBJ2-3,-,TRBD2,CASSQGPSGRSTDTQYF,TGTGCCAGCAGCCAAGGTCCTAGCGGGAGGAGCACAGATACGCAGTATTTT
TRBV24-1,TRBJ2-7,-,-,CATSDNNYEQYF,TGTGCCACCAGTGATAATAACTACGAGCAGTACTTC
TRBV4-3,TRBJ1-1,few,TRBD1,CASSQGRTGRTEAFF,TGCGCCAGCAGCCAAGGGCGGACAGGGCGCACTGAAGCTTTCTTT
TRBV28,TRBJ1-2,-,-,CASRHGSTRDGYTF,TGTGCCAGCAGGCACGGAAGCACCCGGGATGGCTACACCTTC
TRBV5-1,TRBJ1-3,-,TRBD1,CASSPGTEGNTIYF,TGCGCCAGCAGCCCAGGGACAGAAGGAAACACCATATATTTT
TRBV28,TRBJ1-4,-,TRBD1,CASSLEGADEKLFF,TGTGCCAGCAGTTTGGAGGGGGCAGATGAAAAACTGTTTTTT
TRBV28,TRBJ1-2,once,-,CASTGNYGYTF,TGTGCCAGCACAGGAAACTATGGCTACACCTTC
TRBV5-5,TRBJ1-2,-,-,CASSLATGQNYGYTF,TGTGCCAGCAGCTTGGCCACCGGACAGAACTATGGCTACACCTTC
TRBV30,TRBJ2-1,-,TRBD2,CAWRPVGRGNEQFF,TGTGCCTGGAGACCGGTCGGGAGGGGCAATGAGCAGTTCTTC
TRBV28,TRBJ2-3,-,-,CAVQGVDTQYF,TGTGCCGTCCAGGGTGTAGATACGCAGTATTTT
TRBV6-5,TRBJ2-1,few,TRBD2,CASSYITSGRNEQFF,TGTGCCAGCAGTTACATAACTAGCGGGAGAAATGAGCAGTTCTTC
TRBV7-9,TRBJ1-2,few,TRBD1,CASSSITGGNNYGYTF,TGTGCCAGCAGCTCCATCACAGGGGGGAATAACTATGGCTACACCTTC
TRBV18,TRBJ1-4,once,-,CASSPPRGSTNEKLFF,TGTGCCAGCTCACCACCCCGGGGATCGACTAATGAAAAACTGTTTTTT
TRBV30,TRBJ2-7,-,TRBD1,CAWGTGVAYEQYF,TGTGCCTGGGGGACAGGGGTTGCCTACGAGCAGTACTTC
TRBV20-1,TRBJ2-2,-,-,CSASPGPRADTGELFF,TGCAGTGCTAGTCCCGGTCCCCGAGCCGACACCGGGGAGCTGTTTTTT
TRBV29-1,TRBJ2-1,-,TRBD1,CSVASGQGAEQFF,TGCAGCGTTGCCTCCGGACAGGGCGCTGAGCAGTTCTTC
TRBV5-4,TRBJ1-2,-,-,CASSLSSASWYGYTF,TGTGCCAGCAGCTTGTCTAGCGCCAGTTGGTATGGCTACACCTTC
TRBV7-2,TRBJ2-3,once,-,CASSLGVSVTTDTQYF,TGTGCCAGCAGCTTAGGTGTTAGCGTCACCACAGATACGCAGTATTTT
TRBV15,TRBJ1-5,-,TRBD1,CATSRGGTGVGQPQHF,TGTGCCACCAGCAGAGGCGGGACAGGGGTTGGTCAGCCCCAGCATTTT
TRBV15,TRBJ2-5,-,TRBD2,CATSRGGDGLGETQYF,TGTGCCACCAGCAGGGGGGGGGACGGCCTCGGTGAGACCCAGTACTTC
TRBV15,TRBJ2-3,-,TRBD2,CATSRGLAESTDTQYF,TGTGCCACCAGCAGGGGACTAGCAGAGAGCACAGATACGCAGTATTTT
TRBV7-8,TRBJ2-1,once,-,CASSPPGAARNTNEQFF,TGTGCCAGCAGCCCCCCTGGGGCCGCACGTAATACAAATGAGCAGTTCTTC
TRBV7-9,TRBJ1-4,-,-,CASSLEDIRGKDSEKLFF,TGTGCCAGCAGCTTAGAAGATATAAGGGGCAAGGATAGTGAAAAACTGTTTTTT
TRBV20-1,TRBJ1-1,-,-,CSAKGLTEAFF,TGCAGTGCTAAGGGACTCACTGAAGCTTTCTTT
TRBV19,TRBJ2-2,-,-,CASSIVRGNTGELFF,TGTGCCAGTAGTATAGTCAGGGGTAACACCGGGGAGCTGTTTTTT
TRBV28,TRBJ1-5,-,TRBD1,CASSVVSYRDRVSQPQHF,TGTGCCAGCAGTGTCGTGTCTTACCGGGACAGGGTTAGCCAGCCCCAGCATTTT
TRBV28,TRBJ2-1,once,-,CASSLKRREQFF,TGTGCCAGCAGTCTGAAGCGACGGGAGCAGTTCTTC
TRBV7-8,TRBJ1-1,-,TRBD1,CASSLGPGGYTEAFF,TGTGCCAGCAGCTTAGGTCCAGGGGGATACACTGAAGCTTTCTTT
TRBV4-3,TRBJ1-5,-,-,CASSQDIWGGHSNQPQHF,TGCGCCAGCAGCCAAGATATTTGGGGGGGACATAGCAATCAGCCCCAGCATTTT
TRBV3-1/TRBV3-2,TRBJ1-3,-,-,CASSQENYGDFSGNTIYF,TGTGCCAGCAGCCAAGAAAATTACGGAGATTTCTCTGGAAACACCATATATTTT
TRBV28,TRBJ2-7,-,TRBD1,CASSITGTGIYEQYF,TGTGCCAGCAGTATAACCGGGACAGGGATCTACGAGCAGTACTTC
TRBV29-1,TRBJ2-1,-,-,CSVEWRQAYEQFF,TGCAGCGTTGAATGGCGCCAGGCTTATGAGCAGTTCTTC
TRBV6-5,TRBJ2-5,-,-,CASTGWAQETQYF,TGTGCCAGCACAGGGTGGGCCCAAGAGACCCAGTACTTC
TRBV12-5,TRBJ1-1,-,-,CASGLLNQGPAFF,TGTGCTAGTGGTTTATTGAATCAGGGGCCCGCTTTCTTT